The clone carrying this T cell receptor beta chain was detected ten times or more. The antigen remains undetermined. These data come from a study of tumor-infiltrating lymphocytes in primary liver carcinoma. Across the whole study: The cohort included men and women aged 30 to 69 years. Tumors measured about 4.2 to 11 cm and were stage T1-T3 N0M0.

Germline CDR1 reads MDHEN; CDR2 reads SYDVKM. Trimming stripped 3 bases from V and 0 bases from J, with 9 bases between. CDR3 length: 15 residues. Production of TCR beta cDNA used 500 ng total RNA together with a constant-region primer. Investigators got TCR beta libraries out of three nested multiplex PCR rounds, done with slightly modified ARM-PCR. TRBV1-TRBV30 forward primers paired with a C-beta reverse primer were used in the first two PCR rounds, which ran roughly 11 cycles each. Using its own MiXCR run on the multiplex PCR reads, TCRdb lists one record per CDR3 protein. Of roughly 120,000 distinct CDR3 sequences in the sample, around 62% were seen once. Co-extracted RNA and DNA came from around 20-30 mg of unsorted bulk tissue. Primary liver carcinomas in the patients were surgically resected. General study results and limits: Tumors had a significantly higher top-250-clone fraction than blood (p = 0.039).

The chain is built from TRBV28 and TRBJ1-5; D gene uncertain. This TCR was sampled from a woman aged 60-75 years with primary liver carcinoma and hepatitis B virus infection. Material: liver tumor tissue from sampling region 1. As to subset: tumor region T1, superior pole. The CDR3 is CASSLVSDSNQPQHF. The CDR3 coding sequence is TGTGCCAGCAGTTTGGTGTCAGATAGCAATCAGCCCCAGCATTTT.